The 12 T cell receptor beta chains below all came from one sample that was sequenced in a study of early T cells in non-severe SARS-CoV-2 infection (dated by TCRdb to about 2021). Library generation was performed with 5' RACE. This sample was sequenced with a NextSeq 500. The public reads were reanalyzed by TCRdb: fastp trimming at Q25, MiXCR alignment, in-frame beta chains only. Duplicate CDR3 protein sequences are folded into a single record with the most common DNA and genes. The sample table lists 65,000 to 95,000 distinct CDR3 sequences, around 16% of them with a count of one. The top ten clones comprise roughly 3% of the sample. Source material: whole blood. Receptors were obtained from an adult who was a healthcare worker with PCR-confirmed SARS-CoV-2 infection or an uninfected control (not recorded which).

The chain uses TRBV6-5 and TRBJ1-4; D is uncertain. This CDR3 has 13 residues. Between the trimmed V and J ends, which lost 4 bases and 3 bases, there was a span of 6 bases. Germline V gene sequence: CDR1 MNHEY, CDR2 SVGAGI. The CDR3 reads CASSLWANEKLFF. As DNA, the CDR3 is TGTGCCAGCAGTTTGTGGGCTAATGAAAAACTGTTTTTT.

With respect to this clonotype: A read error may produce the germline difference seen at one junction end. The chain combines TRBV20-1 with TRBJ2-3; 11 bases are shared with TRBD2. The CDR3 loop spans 16 amino acids. CDR1 DFQATT and CDR2 SNEGSKA come from the germline V gene (reference sequence). The CDR3 sequence: CSALALLAGEPETQYF. DNA of the CDR3: TGCAGTGCTCTCGCCCTACTAGCGGGGGAGCCAGAGACGCAGTATTTT.

This clonotype was recorded a few times. The gene calls are TRBV7-2 and TRBJ1-1; no reliable D call. Germline V gives CDR1 SGHTA, CDR2 FQGNSA. Trimming took off 1 base at V and 3 bases at J, with 9 bases between the two ends. The CDR3 sequence is 14 residues long. The CDR3 DNA reads TGTGCCAGCAGCTTAGTATTGGGGTACACTGAAGCTTTCTTT. Translated: CASSLVLGYTEAFF.

This clonotype was detected only a few times. This chain connects TRBV11-2 to TRBJ2-6; 9 bases align to TRBD1. Germline CDR1 reads SGHAT; CDR2 reads FQNNGV. CDR3 length equals 15 residues. Trimming removed 10 bases from V and 3 bases from J; junction bases left unmatched: 7. CDR3 region: CATPTGGSGANVLTF. The CDR3 DNA reads as TGTGCCACCCCAACAGGGGGCAGTGGGGCCAACGTCCTGACTTTC.

This clonotype was found a few times. The V gene is TRBV7-6, the J gene TRBJ1-1, with D perhaps TRBD1 (6 bases). The CDR3 contains 12 residues. V lost 1 base and J 11 bases, leaving 11 bases between the germline ends. The germline V gene encodes CDR1 SGHVS and CDR2 FNYEAQ. The CDR3 is CASSLGSGDAFF. Written as DNA, the CDR3 is TGTGCCAGCAGCTTAGGATCAGGGGACGCTTTCTTT.

The gene calls are TRBV6-5 and TRBJ1-5, with D perhaps matching TRBD1 (6 bases). This CDR3 spans 14 amino acids. The germline V gene has CDR1 MNHEY and CDR2 SVGAGI. V lost 4 bases to trimming and J lost 4 bases, with 11 bases between them. CDR3: CASSFQGLNQPQHF. CDR3 DNA sequence: TGTGCCAGCAGTTTTCAGGGGTTAAATCAGCCCCAGCATTTT.

The chain combines TRBV5-4 with TRBJ1-2, with D maybe TRBD1 (5 bases). There are 14 residues in the CDR3. Germline CDR1 SGHNT, CDR2 YYREEE (reference sequence). Trimming took 4 bases from V and 7 from J, leaving 17 bases between them. CDR3 residues: CASSLGRSGLGYTF. Here the CDR3 DNA reads TGTGCCAGCAGCCTGGGACGGAGCGGCCTTGGCTACACCTTC.

This clonotype was counted at least ten times. The chain is built from TRBV11-2 and TRBJ2-4; D ambiguous. V was shortened by 2 bases and J by 9 bases, with 11 bases between the two germline ends. CDR3 length equals 13 residues. The V gene's germline CDR1 is SGHAT and CDR2 FQNNGV. In nucleotides, the CDR3 is TGTGCCAGCAGCTTAAACGAACGTGGCATTCAGTACTTC. It translates to CASSLNERGIQYF. The whole variable domain, remainder taken from reference TRBV11-2 and TRBJ2-4, is EAGVAQSPRYKIIEKRQSVAFWCNPISGHATLYWYQQILGQGPKLLIQFQNNGVVDDSQLPKDRFSAERLKGVDSTLKIQPAKLEDSAVYLCASSLNERGIQYFGAGTRLSVL.

V and J are TRBV5-4 and TRBJ2-2; 7 bases fit TRBD2. Germline values: CDR1 SGHNT, CDR2 YYREEE (reference sequence). V lost 3 bases, J lost 4 bases, and 12 bases stayed unmatched. The CDR3 extends over 17 amino acids. The DNA for the CDR3 is TGTGCCAGCAGCTGGACCAACCCGGGACTACCCACCGGGGAGCTGTTTTTT. This sequence encodes CASSWTNPGLPTGELFF.

The genes are TRBV10-3 and TRBJ2-1; D ambiguous. From germline, CDR1 is ENHRY and CDR2 SYGVKD. The CDR3 length is 17 residues. The ends were cut back, 5 bases at V and 0 bases at J, with 17 bases in the middle. The CDR3 bases are TGTGCCATCAGTTCGACTCAGGCACCTAGCTCCTACAATGAGCAGTTCTTC. Residues: CAISSTQAPSSYNEQFF.

This chain links TRBV11-3 with TRBJ1-3; TRBD1 matches at 7 bases. The CDR3 has 14 residues. After removal of 2 bases from V and 4 bases from J, the junction contained 2 bases not matched to a gene. CDR1 and CDR2 from the germline V gene are SGHNT and YENEEA. CDR3 in amino acids: CASSLTGDGNTIYF. CDR3 DNA sequence: TGTGCCAGCAGCTTAACAGGGGACGGAAACACCATATATTTT.

The rearrangement uses TRBV20-1 and TRBJ1-1; D is possibly TRBD1 (5 bases). The V gene's germline CDR1 is DFQATT and CDR2 SNEGSKA (reference sequence). The ends were cut back, 6 bases at V and 4 bases at J, with 9 bases in the middle. The CDR3 extends over 11 amino acids. In DNA form, the CDR3 reads TGCAGTGCGGGGGTGGGCACTGAAGCTTTCTTT. Translation: CSAGVGTEAFF.